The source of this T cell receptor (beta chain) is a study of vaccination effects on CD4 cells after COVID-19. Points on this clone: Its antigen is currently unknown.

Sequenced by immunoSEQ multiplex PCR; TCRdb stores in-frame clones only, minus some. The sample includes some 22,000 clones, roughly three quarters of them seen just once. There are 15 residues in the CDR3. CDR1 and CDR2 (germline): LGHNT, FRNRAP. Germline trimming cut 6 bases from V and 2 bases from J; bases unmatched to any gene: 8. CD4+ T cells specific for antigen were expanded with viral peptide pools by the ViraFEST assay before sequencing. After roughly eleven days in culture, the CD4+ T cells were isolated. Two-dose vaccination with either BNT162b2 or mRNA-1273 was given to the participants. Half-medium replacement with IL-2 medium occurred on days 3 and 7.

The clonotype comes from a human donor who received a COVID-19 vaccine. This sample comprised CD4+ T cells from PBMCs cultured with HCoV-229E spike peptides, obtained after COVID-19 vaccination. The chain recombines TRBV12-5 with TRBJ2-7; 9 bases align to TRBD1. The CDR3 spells CASGSGQGFTYEQYF. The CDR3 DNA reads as TGTGCTAGTGGCTCCGGACAGGGGTTTACCTACGAGCAGTACTTC. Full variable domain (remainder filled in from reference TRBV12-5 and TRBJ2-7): DARVTQTPRHKVTEMGQEVTMRCQPILGHNTVFWYRQTMMQGLELLAYFRNRAPLDDSGMPKDRFSAEMPDATLATLKIQPSEPRDSAVYFCASGSGQGFTYEQYFGPGTRLTVT.